The source of this T cell receptor (beta chain) is a study of blood T cell repertoires in COVID-19. For the study at large: Samples taken during acute and convalescent COVID-19 were collected in the United States, Italy and Spain.

The CDR3 has 15 amino acids. Germline lookup yields CDR1 KGHSY and CDR2 FQNENV. The V end lost 3 bases, the J end lost 0 bases, and 9 bases lay between the germline ends. In the original processing: By means of reference gene primer amplification, nucleated cell counts were estimated. The table came from immunoSEQ multiplex PCR; TCRdb's copy has only in-frame clones and leaves some out. V and J calls and clone size are as listed in that table; D and trimming were resolved from the DNA. The sample yields roughly 25,000 clones, around 86% seen once. The receptor comes from a woman of 80 years or more with acute or convalescent COVID-19. Sequenced material: peripheral blood. V usage is TRBV16 and J usage is TRBJ1-3; no firm D call. This chain's CDR3 is CASSHRADSGNTIYF. The CDR3 nucleotides are TGTGCCAGCAGCCATAGAGCCGACTCTGGAAACACCATATATTTT.